This T cell receptor beta chain was sequenced during a study of T cells in Graves' hyperthyroidism and ophthalmopathy (dated by TCRdb to about 2019). Some background on the complete study: Peripheral blood was collected at initial diagnosis, before any treatment. Once sampling was done, hyperthyroidism patients were given methimazole at a starting dose of 30 mg daily, whereas ophthalmopathy patients were given high-dose intravenous methylprednisolone. For training and testing, the 100 or so patients in the discovery cohort were randomly divided in a 7:3 ratio. In addition, the study compared T-cell repertoires in thyroid tissue and in blood from several Graves' hyperthyroidism patients. According to the paper, TCR Vbeta CDR3 sequencing was carried out on 135 peripheral blood samples, which came from fewer than 50 ophthalmopathy, approximately 78 hyperthyroidism and roughly 17 progressor patients. A discovery cohort of roughly 100 patients, about 43 with Graves' ophthalmopathy and about 58 with stable Graves' hyperthyroidism, was used to find distinguishing TCR V-J signatures. Prospective prediction of ophthalmopathy was tested in an independent validation cohort of 18 to 20 hyperthyroidism patients and 17 patients who later progressed to ophthalmopathy. The investigation overall reported the following: No statistical method was used to set the sample size in advance, and investigators knew the group allocation. Blood samples also contained most of the expanded thyroid clonotypes (frequency above 0.001), which suggests that blood repertoires may reflect thyroid immune responses. In validation, the model predicted progression to ophthalmopathy a median of approximately 6.3 months before onset, with about 71% sensitivity and around 76% specificity. In cross-validation, a model built on a 13 V-J signature told ophthalmopathy apart from stable hyperthyroidism with 85% to 90% sensitivity and approximately 81% specificity, and in testing the same model reached 80%/75%.

Comments on this clonotype: Its antigen is currently not known. No per-base quality is available; no much larger clone lies one base away.

The TCR beta CDR3 regions were amplified from the RNA transcripts. For the first round of RT-PCR on the TCR CDR3, the HTBI primer set was used together with the Qiagen OneStep RT-PCR kit. Libraries were constructed in a second round of multiplex PCR, after which size selection and purification were performed. Libraries were sequenced paired-end with 100 bp reads on an Illumina HiSeq2000. The study's own analysis went as follows. Raw data were processed with SOAPnuke, discarding reads with adapters, uncalled bases, mean Phred below 15, or no exact constant-primer or identifier match. COPE v1.2.5 was used to merge the high-quality paired reads, and each unique nucleotide sequence was defined as a clonotype. MiTCR v1.1 was used to align clonotypes to the IMGT TRBV, TRBD and TRBJ reference segments. The analysis included only V-J combinations with a frequency above 0.0001, which together covered about 99% of the repertoires. The TCS score was defined as F50 (clonal expansion) divided by E x V (chaos), with BLOSUM62-based TCRdist calculated between CDR3 peptides within each V-J. Welch's t-statistics and random forest reduced roughly 540 V-J features to roughly 13, which were used in a naive Bayes classifier (R e1071). Thyroid-blood repertoire similarity was quantified with the Morisita-Horn index. TCRdb's own reprocessing of the public reads used fastp at Q25 and MiXCR and kept productive beta chains. Every CDR3 protein is listed once, alongside the most common genes and DNA of its rows. The V and J calls come from TCRdb's annotation, not from the publication. Recorded for this sample are 750,000 to 900,000 distinct CDR3 sequences; 35% to 45% of them occurred a single time. The ten largest account for more than 7% of the sample.

Stable Graves' hyperthyroidism was defined as the absence of progression to ophthalmopathy over 18 months of follow-up. Hyperthyroidism patients were newly diagnosed, had a disease duration of under 2 months, and were aged 18 to 65 years. Patients with uncontrolled infections, other autoimmune diseases, pregnancy or lactation were excluded. Diagnoses were based on clinical symptoms, serum thyroxine and TRAb, thyroid ultrasound and orbital computed tomography. PBMCs were isolated from roughly 10 ml of fresh peripheral blood by Ficoll-Paque density gradient centrifugation. Total RNA was extracted using Trizol reagent, and RNA quality was assessed on an Agilent 2100 Bioanalyzer. CDR1 and CDR2 are drawn from the germline V gene: MGHRA, YSYEKL. The CDR3 spans 17 residues, from the cysteine through the phenylalanine. Just CDR3 DNA is preserved here, 51 bases in frame from base 1. A distance of 18 bases separates the germline ends of V and J, which lose 6 bases and 1 base respectively.

This TCR came from a man aged 18 to 29 with Graves' hyperthyroidism. The sequencing sample was made of blood. Recombination connected TRBV4-1 to TRBJ2-2; tentative D gene TRBD2, with 6 bases matching. The nucleotide sequence is TGCGCCAGCAGTCGGGGACTTCCAGAGGGGAACACCGGGGAGCTGTTTTTT. This sequence encodes CASSRGLPEGNTGELFF.